The rows below give T cell receptor beta chains drawn from one sample of a study of blood T cell repertoires in COVID-19. Clones were sequenced by immunoSEQ multiplex PCR, and TCRdb holds only the in-frame ones, with some missing. The table includes 250,000 to 300,000 clones, 82% detected once. The sample consisted of peripheral blood. These receptors all come from a woman aged 18-29 years with acute or convalescent COVID-19. Both conserved end residues are part of each CDR3. D genes are given only for firm matches. Part of the rows lack a size; the others show once, few, many or a class for expanded clones.

>TRBV5-1|once|NA|TRBJ2-5
TGCGCCAGCAGCTTGGCTGGTAAGGCGGAGGAGACCCAGTACTTC
CASSLAGKAEETQYF
>TRBV6-5|few|NA|TRBJ1-2
TGTGCCAGCAGTACAGGGACCTATAACTATGGCTACACCTTC
CASSTGTYNYGYTF
>TRBV2|NA|NA|TRBJ1-1
TGTGCCAGCAGCGGGGTCGGCAGCCCCGTGAACACTGAAGCTTTCTTT
CASSGVGSPVNTEAFF
>TRBV27|NA|NA|TRBJ2-7
TGTGCCAGCAGTTCCCAAGACAGCTACGAGCAGTACTTC
CASSSQDSYEQYF
>TRBV3-1/TRBV3-2|NA|NA|TRBJ2-1
TGTGCCAGCAGCCAAGTGGGCCGCAGCTCCTACAATGAGCAGTTCTTC
CASSQVGRSSYNEQFF
>TRBV19|NA|NA|TRBJ1-4
TGTGCCAGTCGGGGGATCCGGGGGACTAATGCAACTAATGAAAAACTGTTTTTT
CASRGIRGTNATNEKLFF
>TRBV19|NA|NA|TRBJ2-2
TGTGCCAGTAGTATCCGACAGGAAAACACCGGGGAGCTGTTTTTT
CASSIRQENTGELFF
>TRBV29-1|NA|TRBD2|TRBJ2-3
TGCAGCGGAGCAGGGACTACCTCTAGCACAGATACGCAGTATTTT
CSGAGTTSSTDTQYF
>TRBV11-1|few|NA|TRBJ1-1
TGTGCCAGCAGCTCAAGGGGCAGGTCGAGGATCACTGAAGCTTTCTTT
CASSSRGRSRITEAFF
>TRBV27|NA|NA|TRBJ2-5
TGTGCCAGCAAAACCAACAATCAAGAGACCCAGTACTTC
CASKTNNQETQYF
>TRBV14|NA|TRBD2|TRBJ2-1
TGTGCCAGCAGCCCCGGGTGGGGACTAGCGGGAGTTTATGAGCAGTTCTTC
CASSPGWGLAGVYEQFF
>TRBV5-4|NA|NA|TRBJ2-2
TGTGCCAGCAGCTTGGCGCGACTAGGGGCCACCGGGGAGCTGTTTTTT
CASSLARLGATGELFF
>TRBV6-5|NA|NA|TRBJ2-1
TGTGCCAGCAGTCTAGGACAGAATTACAATGAGCAGTTCTTC
CASSLGQNYNEQFF
>TRBV5-1|NA|NA|TRBJ1-2
TGCGCCAGCAGCTTGACAGGCGCAGCACCTAACTATGGCTACACCTTC
CASSLTGAAPNYGYTF
>TRBV2|few|TRBD2|TRBJ2-5
TGTGCCAGCAGTGCGGGGGGTGGGTTCCAAGAGACCCAGTACTTC
CASSAGGGFQETQYF
>TRBV9|NA|TRBD1|TRBJ2-5
TGTGCCAGCAGTAAGGACAGGGTGGGACAAGAGACCCAGTACTTC
CASSKDRVGQETQYF
>TRBV29-1|NA|TRBD1|TRBJ2-1
TGCAGCGTTGAAGGACAGGGGGGTTACAATGAGCAGTTCTTC
CSVEGQGGYNEQFF
>TRBV2|NA|NA|TRBJ1-2
TGTGCCAGCAGTGATTTGGCCTCTGAGGACTATGGCTACACCTTC
CASSDLASEDYGYTF
>TRBV4-3|NA|TRBD2|TRBJ2-7
TGCGCCAGCAGCCAAGATTTTCCAGCGGGAGGATACGAGCAGTACTTC
CASSQDFPAGGYEQYF
>TRBV6-2/TRBV6-3|NA|NA|TRBJ1-1
TGTGCCAGCAGTGGTCGACAGTGGGCGAACACTGAAGCTTTCTTT
CASSGRQWANTEAFF
>TRBV30|NA|TRBD1|TRBJ1-2
TGTGCCTGGAGAGGAAAATGGGGACAGGGACTCTATGGCTACACCTTC
CAWRGKWGQGLYGYTF
>TRBV7-9|NA|TRBD2|TRBJ2-1
TGTGCCAGCAGCTTTCCTAGCGGGAGTGTGAATGAGCAGTTCTTC
CASSFPSGSVNEQFF
>TRBV18|few|NA|TRBJ2-5
TGTGCCAGCTCACCACCGGGCTTGGGAGAGACCCAGTACTTC
CASSPPGLGETQYF
>TRBV5-6|NA|NA|TRBJ1-2
TGTGCCAGCAGCTTGTATGGGGACACTAACTATGGCTACACCTTC
CASSLYGDTNYGYTF
>TRBV6-6|NA|NA|TRBJ1-2
TGTGCCAGCAGTTACGGGCAGCAGGACTACACCTTC
CASSYGQQDYTF
>TRBV15|NA|TRBD2|TRBJ2-1
TGTGCCACCAGCAGAGATTTAGCCGGGACTAGCGGGATTGGTGAGCAGTTCTTC
CATSRDLAGTSGIGEQFF
>TRBV19|NA|NA|TRBJ1-2
TGTGCCAGTAGTATTGCAGGGTCAATCCGTGGCTACACCTTC
CASSIAGSIRGYTF
>TRBV6-5|NA|TRBD1|TRBJ2-5
TGTGCCAGCAGAGGGGACAGGGAACAAGAGACCCAGTACTTC
CASRGDREQETQYF
>TRBV11-3|NA|NA|TRBJ2-2
TGTGCCAGCAGCTTAGATGGGAGAGGACGGGACACCGGGGAGCTGTTTTTT
CASSLDGRGRDTGELFF
>TRBV7-2|few|TRBD1|TRBJ2-7
TGTGCCAGCAGCTTAGCGGAGACAGGGGTGTACGAGCAGTACTTC
CASSLAETGVYEQYF
>TRBV18|NA|NA|TRBJ1-2
TGTGCCAGCTCACCAGTGGTATCTTTCAGGATAGACTATGGCTACACCTTC
CASSPVVSFRIDYGYTF
>TRBV19|NA|NA|TRBJ2-2
TGTGCCAGTAGCGCAGGAACTCGAACGAACACCGGGGAGCTGTTTTTT
CASSAGTRTNTGELFF
>TRBV2|NA|NA|TRBJ1-1
TGTGCCAGCAGTGAGGTTGGGCAGGGAGGCACTGAAGCTTTCTTT
CASSEVGQGGTEAFF
>TRBV30|NA|NA|TRBJ1-5
TGTGCCTGGAGCTTGACTACAGATCAGCCCCAGCATTTT
CAWSLTTDQPQHF
>TRBV19|few|TRBD1|TRBJ1-5
TGTGCCAGTAGGGACAGGGTCCCGAATCAGCCCCAGCATTTT
CASRDRVPNQPQHF
>TRBV6-1|NA|NA|TRBJ1-1
TGTGCCAGCAGTGAAGCGGCCGGGACAAGGAACACTGAAGCTTTCTTT
CASSEAAGTRNTEAFF
>TRBV11-3|once|TRBD2|TRBJ2-2
TGTGCCAGCAGCTCCTGGGGGGGATTTAGTGCCGGGGAGCTGTTTTTT
CASSSWGGFSAGELFF
>TRBV12-3/TRBV12-4|NA|NA|TRBJ2-5
TGTGCCAGCAGTTCGGACAGCTCGGGGACCCAGTACTTC
CASSSDSSGTQYF
>TRBV30|NA|TRBD1|TRBJ1-5
TGTGCCTGGAGTCTGGGGACAGGGAAACGGCCCCAGCATTTT
CAWSLGTGKRPQHF
>TRBV5-1|NA|NA|TRBJ1-1
TGCGCCAGCAGCAGGGACTCCCAGAACACTGAAGCTTTCTTT
CASSRDSQNTEAFF
>TRBV5-8|NA|TRBD2|TRBJ2-5
TGTGCCAGCAGCTTGGGGCCCCGCCAGACTAGCGGGAGAGGCAGGGAGACCCAGTACTTC
CASSLGPRQTSGRGRETQYF
>TRBV25-1|NA|NA|TRBJ2-2
TGTGCCAGCAGTGAATATTTCCAGATAAACACCGGGGAGCTGTTTTTT
CASSEYFQINTGELFF
>TRBV7-8|NA|TRBD1|TRBJ1-1
TGTGCCAGCAGCACCGGGACAGGGAGGACTGAAGCTTTCTTT
CASSTGTGRTEAFF
>TRBV5-1|once|TRBD2|TRBJ2-5
TGCGCCAGCGCTTTTGTCGTAGTAGCGGGGACCCGGACCCAGTACTTC
CASAFVVVAGTRTQYF
>TRBV6-2/TRBV6-3|NA|NA|TRBJ1-1
TGTGCCAGCAGTTACTCGACCCCGTTGAGGTGGCAGATTTTAAGGGGAACTGAAGCTTTCTTT
CASSYSTPLRWQILRGTEAFF
>TRBV6-2/TRBV6-3|NA|NA|TRBJ1-1
TGTGCCAGCAGTTATCTAAGACAGGCGGGAGGGACTGAAGCTTTCTTT
CASSYLRQAGGTEAFF
>TRBV29-1|NA|TRBD2|TRBJ2-1
TGCAGCGTTGTAGCGGGAGGACGATCCTACAATGAGCAGTTCTTC
CSVVAGGRSYNEQFF
>TRBV28|NA|TRBD2|TRBJ2-7
TGTGCCAGCAGCCTACCTAGCGGGAGCTACGAGCAGTACTTC
CASSLPSGSYEQYF